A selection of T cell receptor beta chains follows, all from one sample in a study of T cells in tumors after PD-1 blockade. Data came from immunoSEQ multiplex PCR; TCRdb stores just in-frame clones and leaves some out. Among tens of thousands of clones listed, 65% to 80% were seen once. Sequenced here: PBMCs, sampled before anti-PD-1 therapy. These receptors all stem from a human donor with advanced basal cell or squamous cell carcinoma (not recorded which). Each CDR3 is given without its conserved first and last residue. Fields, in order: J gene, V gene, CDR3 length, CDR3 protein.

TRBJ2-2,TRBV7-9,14,ASSFSGTGTPGELF
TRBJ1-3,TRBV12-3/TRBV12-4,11,ASSQTAGNTIY
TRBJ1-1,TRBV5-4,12,ASSLPTQNTEAF
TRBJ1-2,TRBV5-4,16,ASSPPGTPVRDNYGYT
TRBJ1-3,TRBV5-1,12,ASSLAAVGNTIY
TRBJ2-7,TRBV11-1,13,ASSLDTVLSWEQY
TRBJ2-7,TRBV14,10,ASSHGDLMQY
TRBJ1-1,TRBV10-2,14,ASSDSTGNLLAEAF
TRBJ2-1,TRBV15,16,ATSRGAYSGGTYNEQF
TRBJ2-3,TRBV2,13,ASSKRASSTDTQY
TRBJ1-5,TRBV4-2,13,ASSTRDRGMEPQH
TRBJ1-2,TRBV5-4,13,ASSRNRPGGYGYT
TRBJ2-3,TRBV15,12,ATSVQTSTDTQY
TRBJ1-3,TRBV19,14,ASTRYLRDSGNTIY
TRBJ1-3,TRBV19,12,ASNMPGSGNTIY
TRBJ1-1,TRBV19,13,ASTPKGQGNTEAF
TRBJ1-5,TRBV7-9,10,ASSFVDQPQH
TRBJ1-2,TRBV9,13,ASSLGTGEGYGYT
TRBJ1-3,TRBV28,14,ASSLQSRTSGNTIY
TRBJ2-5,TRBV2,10,ASSVKRETQY
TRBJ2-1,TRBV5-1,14,ASSLGPEGGDNEQF
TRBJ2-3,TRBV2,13,ASAAGGLLTDTQY
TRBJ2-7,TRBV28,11,ASQGQFSYEQY
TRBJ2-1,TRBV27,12,ASSLLTGYNEQF
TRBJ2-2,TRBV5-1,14,ASSSTSGGYAGELF
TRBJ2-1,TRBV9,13,ASSVEAGHYNEQF
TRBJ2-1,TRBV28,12,ASSSNENRNEQF
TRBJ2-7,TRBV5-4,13,ASSPEQGTTYEQY
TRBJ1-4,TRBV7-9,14,ASSSNGGTGNEKLF
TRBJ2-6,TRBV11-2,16,ASSHSGRAASGANVLT
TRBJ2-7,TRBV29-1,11,SVEVGGVYEQY
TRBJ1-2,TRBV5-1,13,ASSPNAGVGYGYT
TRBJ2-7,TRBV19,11,ASSLGRPYEQY
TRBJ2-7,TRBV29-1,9,SADRRGEQY
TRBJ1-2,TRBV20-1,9,SANTNYGYT
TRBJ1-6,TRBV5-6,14,ASSTDSLLGAPPLH